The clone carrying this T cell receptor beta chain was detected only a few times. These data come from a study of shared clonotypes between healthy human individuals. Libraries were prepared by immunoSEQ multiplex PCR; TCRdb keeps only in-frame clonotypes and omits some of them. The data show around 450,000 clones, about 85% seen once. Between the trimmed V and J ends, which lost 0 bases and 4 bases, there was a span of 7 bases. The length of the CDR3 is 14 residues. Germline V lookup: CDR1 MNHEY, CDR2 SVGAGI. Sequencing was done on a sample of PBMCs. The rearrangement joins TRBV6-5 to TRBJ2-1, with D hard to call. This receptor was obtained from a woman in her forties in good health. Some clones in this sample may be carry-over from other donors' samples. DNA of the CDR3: TGTGCCAGCAGTTACTCGATATCATACAATGAGCAGTTCTTC. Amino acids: CASSYSISYNEQFF.